These T cell receptor beta chains were read from a single sample in a study of regulatory T cells in long-lasting Graves disease. TCRdb ran MiXCR on the multiplex PCR reads and lists one entry per CDR3 protein. The table records 450,000 to 600,000 distinct CDR3 sequences, approximately 15% of them present only once. These records were also assigned to another study, of T cells in Graves' hyperthyroidism and ophthalmopathy.

Sequenced material: peripheral blood mononuclear cells (PBMCs), taken at new diagnosis, from a patient treated with antithyroid drugs. These receptors came from a man aged 25-40 years with Graves disease. CDR3s include the opening cysteine and the closing phenylalanine or tryptophan. D genes are given only for firm matches. Some rows mark clone size as missing; the rest say once, few, many or name a class of expanded clone.

many	TRBV27	TRBJ2-2	NA	CASSRYRADTGELFF	TGTGCCAGCAGTCGATACAGGGCCGACACCGGGGAGCTGTTTTTT
few	TRBV20-1	TRBJ2-1	TRBD1	CSASGDSNEQFF	TGCAGTGCTAGCGGGGACAGCAATGAGCAGTTCTTC
many	TRBV27	TRBJ2-1	NA	CASSLGLAPGNEQFF	TGTGCCAGCAGTTTGGGACTTGCCCCCGGCAATGAGCAGTTCTTC
many	TRBV6-1	TRBJ1-1	TRBD1	CASSEPGQGMNTEAFF	TGTGCCAGCAGTGAACCAGGACAGGGTATGAACACTGAAGCTTTCTTT
few	TRBV6-2/TRBV6-3	TRBJ2-7	NA	CASRNPAYEQYF	TGTGCCAGCAGGAACCCCGCCTACGAGCAGTACTTC
NA	TRBV3-1	TRBJ2-1	NA	CASSHGRSNEQFF	TGTGCCAGCAGCCACGGACGTTCCAATGAGCAGTTCTTC
few	TRBV2	TRBJ1-5	TRBD1	CASSGDSSNQPQHF	TGTGCCAGCAGCGGGGACAGTAGCAATCAGCCCCAGCATTTT
many	TRBV6-1	TRBJ1-2	NA	CASSPGASSYGYTF	TGTGCCAGCAGCCCCGGTGCAAGCAGCTATGGCTACACCTTC
many	TRBV11-2	TRBJ1-5	NA	CASSLTSTNQPQHF	TGTGCCAGCAGCTTAACGTCGACCAATCAGCCCCAGCATTTT
many	TRBV12-5	TRBJ2-1	NA	CASGPTQGGNEQFF	TGTGCTAGTGGTCCGACCCAAGGGGGAAATGAGCAGTTCTTC
NA	TRBV24-1	TRBJ2-3	TRBD2	CATSDPTSGRAKDTQYF	TGTGCCACCAGTGATCCGACTAGCGGGAGGGCCAAAGATACGCAGTATTTT
few	TRBV7-9	TRBJ1-3	NA	CASTPRVRGREGNTIYF	TGTGCCAGCACCCCCAGAGTTCGGGGGCGAGAAGGAAACACCATATATTTT
NA	TRBV5-1	TRBJ2-1	TRBD2	CASSRTSSNEQFF	TGCGCCAGCAGCAGGACTAGTAGCAATGAGCAGTTCTTC